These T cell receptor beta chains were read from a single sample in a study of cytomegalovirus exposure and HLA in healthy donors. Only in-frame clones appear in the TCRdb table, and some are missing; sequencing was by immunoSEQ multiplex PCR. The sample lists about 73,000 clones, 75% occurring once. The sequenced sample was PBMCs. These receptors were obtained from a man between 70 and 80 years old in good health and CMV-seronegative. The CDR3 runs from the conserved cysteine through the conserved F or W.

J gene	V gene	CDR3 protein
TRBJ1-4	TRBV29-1	CSVPTVWEWTNEKLFF
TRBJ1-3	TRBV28	CASRGTTFSGNTIYF
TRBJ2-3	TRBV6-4	CASSVRDTQYF
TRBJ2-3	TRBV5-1	CASSVGQTTDTQYF
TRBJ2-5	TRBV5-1	CASRMEETQYF
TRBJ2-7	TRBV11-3	CASSKGQGSYEQYF
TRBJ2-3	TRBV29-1	CSVLGVGTDTQYF
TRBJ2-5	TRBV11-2	CASSLAGSKETQYF
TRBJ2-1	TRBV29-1	CSAWANNEQFF
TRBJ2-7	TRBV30	CALQISYEQYF
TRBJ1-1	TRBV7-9	CASSSGQGYTEAFF
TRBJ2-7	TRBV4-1	CASDHTTSGTLPWSYEQYF
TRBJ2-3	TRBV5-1	CASSRTGDQADTQYF
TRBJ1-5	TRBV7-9	CSSSLTGTGNQPQHF
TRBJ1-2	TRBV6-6	CASSYADRGPYGYTF
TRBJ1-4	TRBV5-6	CASQKRRTSEKLFF
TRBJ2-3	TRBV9	CASSGVRNTQYF
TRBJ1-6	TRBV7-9	CASSHSGSPMPLHF
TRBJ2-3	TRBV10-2	CASTASGRSTDTQYF
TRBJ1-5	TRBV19	CASSGQLNQPQHF
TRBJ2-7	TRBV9	CASSFEPGSDYEQYF
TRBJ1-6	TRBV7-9	CASSLEVERYNSPLHF
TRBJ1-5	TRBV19	CASSIQGPSNQPQHF
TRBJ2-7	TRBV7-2	CASRRDRGSSYEQYF
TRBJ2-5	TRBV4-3	CASSQTPGGGGETQYF
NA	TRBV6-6	CASSPSLYEQYF
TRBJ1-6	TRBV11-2	CASSTTLAGGPPLHF
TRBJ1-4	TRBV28	CASSPGQENEKLFF
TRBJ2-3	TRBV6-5	CASSLAGVTDTQYF
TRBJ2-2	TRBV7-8	CASSLRRVNTGELFF
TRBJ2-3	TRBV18	CASSPLEGTSTDTQYF
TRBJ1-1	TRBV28	CASRTRLGQTLNTEAFF
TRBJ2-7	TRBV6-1	CASGLAGESEQYF
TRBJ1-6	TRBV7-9	CASSQGGVVSPLHF
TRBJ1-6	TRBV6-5	CASSYMDRGNSPLHF